Each of the 20 T cell receptor beta chains below was sequenced from the same sample in a study of blood T cell repertoires in COVID-19 (dated by TCRdb to 2020 to 2021). The library was made by the immunoSEQ multiplex PCR assay. As stored in TCRdb, this immuneACCESS dataset retains in-frame rearrangements with V and J assigned. A fraction of the clones does not appear; measured against another copy, unresolved V genes explain less than half of the discrepancy, and the remainder lacks a known reason. The sample yields about 210,000 clones; approximately 78% were counted once. The top ten clonotypes cover roughly 12% of the sample. Sequencing was carried out using peripheral blood. The receptors stem from a woman aged 40 to 50 with acute or convalescent COVID-19.

V usage is TRBV7-2 and J usage is TRBJ2-2, with TRBD1 matching over 12 bases. V lost 2 bases, J lost 4 bases, and 5 bases stayed unmatched. Germline V gives CDR1 SGHTA, CDR2 FQGNSA. CDR3 length: 17 residues. DNA for the CDR3: TGTGCCAGCAGCTTACCGGGACAGGGGGCGGGCACCGGGGAGCTGTTTTTT. Translating it yields CASSLPGQGAGTGELFF.

The CDR3 here is CASGPGGYATQYF. For the CDR3, the DNA is TGTGCCAGTGGACCCGGCGGGTATGCGACCCAGTACTTC. This sequence joins TRBV2 and TRBJ2-5; tentative D call: TRBD2 (5 bases). Deletions cut 9 bases from V and 7 bases from J, with 18 bases between. This CDR3 contains 13 residues. Germline V gene lookup returns CDR1 SNHLY and CDR2 FYNNEI.

The chain couples TRBV12-5 to TRBJ1-2; no firm D call. The V end was cut by 0 bases, the J end by 3 bases, with 11 bases between. The CDR3 runs 15 residues. In germline, CDR1 is LGHNT, CDR2 FRNRAP. CDR3 bases: TGTGCTAGTGGTTTGGTATCCCAGGAAGACTATGGCTACACCTTC. Translation gives CASGLVSQEDYGYTF.

V is TRBV19 and J is TRBJ1-2; 9 nucleotides align to TRBD1. Trimming took 6 bases from V and 7 from J; bases not matched to a gene: 15. CDR3 length: 16 amino acids. Germline values: CDR1 LNHDA, CDR2 SQIVND (reference sequence). The CDR3: CASRVAPGQGFRGYTF. In DNA form, the CDR3 reads TGTGCCAGTAGGGTCGCACCGGGACAGGGTTTTCGTGGCTACACCTTC.

The genes are TRBV7-2 and TRBJ2-1; TRBD2 matches 12 bases. Germline CDR1 and CDR2: SGHTA and FQGNSA. With V trimmed by 2 bases and J by 12 bases, 8 bases remained unmatched. The CDR3 covers 15 residues. The CDR3 nucleotides read TGTGCCAGCAGCTTAAGGGCTAGCGGGGGGGTATGGCAGTTCTTC. It encodes CASSLRASGGVWQFF.

This rearrangement joins TRBV7-2 to TRBJ2-2, with a weak D call TRBD1 (6 bases). CDR1 SGHTA and CDR2 FQGNSA come from the germline V gene. The CDR3 covers 15 residues. Trimming left V 1 base short and J 4 bases short, with 10 bases between. The CDR3 sequence is CASSLGGPSTGELFF. In DNA, the CDR3 is TGTGCCAGCAGCTTAGGGGGGCCGTCCACCGGGGAGCTGTTTTTT.

This chain links TRBV30 with TRBJ2-7, with D tentatively TRBD1 (6 bases). Germline loops: CDR1 GTSNPN, CDR2 SVGIG (reference sequence). CDR3 length equals 14 residues. V lost 3 bases, J lost 4 bases, and 16 bases lay in between. The CDR3 protein is CAWSKTGNSYEQYF. CDR3 nucleotides: TGTGCCTGGAGCAAAACAGGGAATAGTTACGAGCAGTACTTC.

V usage is TRBV27 and J usage is TRBJ2-1; D might be TRBD1 (5 bases). Trimming cost V 3 bases and J 5 bases, with 8 bases left between them. Germline lookup yields CDR1 MNHEY and CDR2 SMNVEV (reference sequence). The CDR3 has 13 amino acids. CDR3 sequence: CASSFDRDNEQFF. The CDR3 region has the DNA TGTGCCAGCAGTTTCGACAGAGACAATGAGCAGTTCTTC.

This clone has just a few counts. The chain uses TRBV12-3 or TRBV12-4 and TRBJ1-5; no firm D call. Trimming pared 6 bases from V and 6 bases from J, leaving 9 bases between. The CDR3 length is 12 residues. The CDR3 nucleotides read TGTGCCAGCAGACGGGAGGGTCAGCCCCAGCATTTT. This gives the protein CASRREGQPQHF.

V gene TRBV24-1 combines with J gene TRBJ2-2; maybe TRBD2 (5 bases). This CDR3 is 18 amino acids long. V was pared by 2 bases and J by 0 bases, with 15 bases between. Germline values: CDR1 KGHDR, CDR2 SFDVKD. The CDR3 sequence: CATSDSSGRGTNTGELFF. The CDR3 nucleotides read TGTGCCACCAGTGATTCCTCTGGTCGGGGTACGAACACCGGGGAGCTGTTTTTT.

This chain joins TRBV6-2 or TRBV6-3 and TRBJ2-7, with 8 bases matching TRBD2. CDR1 is MNHEY and CDR2 is SVGEGT in the germline V gene. The J segment lost 2 bases and the V segment lost 0 bases, leaving 6 bases of the junction unmatched. This CDR3 is built from 16 residues. Here the CDR3 reads CASSYSLAGGPYEQYF. CDR3 bases: TGTGCCAGCAGTTACTCGCTTGCGGGAGGCCCCTACGAGCAGTACTTC.

This chain links TRBV6-2 or TRBV6-3 with TRBJ1-1, with D possibly TRBD1 on 6 matching bases. V shed 0 bases and J shed 4 bases, with 12 bases lying between them. Looked up from germline, CDR1 is MNHEY and CDR2 is SVGEGT. This CDR3 contains 15 residues. DNA of the CDR3: TGTGCCAGCAGTTACTCGTGGCAGGGGAGCACTGAAGCTTTCTTT. Its translation: CASSYSWQGSTEAFF.

The CDR3 bases are TGTGCCATCAGTGAGTCGATCGGGGGGACTTACAATGAGCAGTTCTTC. Its protein is CAISESIGGTYNEQFF. The chain is built from TRBV10-3 and TRBJ2-1, with 7 positions matching TRBD2. The V and J ends lost 0 bases and 4 bases, in that order; junction bases with no gene match: 6. This CDR3 is 16 amino acids long. Looked up from germline, CDR1 is ENHRY and CDR2 is SYGVKD.

The rearrangement uses TRBV11-2 and TRBJ1-1; D is uncertain. CDR1 and CDR2 (germline): SGHAT, FQNNGV. V was pared by 5 bases and J by 1 base, with 11 bases between. This CDR3 is 14 amino acids long. CDR3 residues: CASSIHQRNTEAFF. CDR3 nucleotides: TGTGCCAGCAGCATACACCAAAGGAACACTGAAGCTTTCTTT.

This chain uses TRBV29-1 with TRBJ1-2; maybe TRBD1 (6 bases). The length of the CDR3 is 17 residues. Germline CDR1 and CDR2: SQVTM and ANQGSEA. The V end lost 0 bases, the J end lost 0 bases, and 17 bases lay between the germline ends. The CDR3 DNA reads TGCAGCGTTGAAGATCGGGGGGGCCGCCCGGCTAACTATGGCTACACCTTC. Translated: CSVEDRGGRPANYGYTF.

This sequence joins TRBV5-1 and TRBJ2-7, with TRBD2 identical over 8 bases. Germline trimming cut 4 bases from V and 2 bases from J; bases unmatched to any gene: 8. From germline, CDR1 is SGHRS and CDR2 YFSETQ. CDR3 length: 15 residues. CDR3 nucleotide sequence: TGCGCCAGCAGCACTGACCACGGGGGGGCCTACGAGCAGTACTTC. Translated, it gives CASSTDHGGAYEQYF. The whole variable domain, remainder taken from reference TRBV5-1 and TRBJ2-7, is KAGVTQTPRYLIKTRGQQVTLSCSPISGHRSVSWYQQTPGQGLQFLFEYFSETQRNKGNFPGRFSGRQFSNSRSEMNVSTLELGDSALYLCASSTDHGGAYEQYFGPGTRLTVT.

The rearrangement links TRBV7-9 to TRBJ1-4, with unresolved D. Near its end, the DNA agrees better with TRBJ2-2, so the J call may be wrong. This CDR3 spans 11 amino acids. Looked up from germline, CDR1 is SEHNR and CDR2 is FQNEAQ (reference sequence). This chain's CDR3 is CASSLAGELFF. CDR3 sequence (DNA): TGTGCCAGCAGCTTAGCTGGGGAGCTGTTTTTT.

The V gene is TRBV4-2, the J gene TRBJ2-7, with D possibly matching TRBD2 (6 bases). The CDR3 extends over 12 amino acids. Trimming shortened V by 1 base and J by 6 bases, and 7 bases separated the two germline ends. The germline V gene has CDR1 LGHNA and CDR2 YNFKEQ. For the CDR3, the DNA is TGTGCCAGCAGCCAAGGAGCGGGCGAGCAGTACTTC. This sequence encodes CASSQGAGEQYF.

This clone was detected once. The chain carries TRBV2 and TRBJ2-1; TRBD1 might be the D (5 bases). This CDR3 spans 16 amino acids. Germline CDR1 reads SNHLY; CDR2 reads FYNNEI. Trimming removed 4 bases from V and 7 bases from J, with 20 bases in between. The CDR3 spells CASSVGQGSWDNEQFF. Here the CDR3 DNA reads TGTGCCAGCAGTGTGGGCCAGGGATCATGGGATAATGAGCAGTTCTTC.

Remarks on this clone: A read error may be the cause here, since a much bigger clone is one base away. The chain combines TRBV7-9 with TRBJ2-1, with TRBD1 identical over 9 bases. This CDR3 region has 16 residues. The germline gives CDR1 SEHNR, CDR2 FQNEAQ (reference sequence). CDR3 loop: CTTQEGGTGLYNEQFF. In nucleotides, the CDR3 is TGTACCACCCAAGAAGGCGGGACAGGGCTTTACAATGAGCAGTTCTTC.